This T cell receptor (beta chain) appears in the sequencing data of a study of a mutant IDH1 vaccine in newly diagnosed glioma. Study summary: Weeks 1, 3, 5, 7, 11, 15, 19 and 23 were when patients received their eight vaccinations. Vaccination started 4-6 weeks after radiotherapy alone, or with temozolomide cycles. Most had both radiotherapy and temozolomide beforehand; others had only one.

Notes on the study in general: Vaccine-induced responses were seen in 85% to 95% of patients, spanning several MHC alleles.

Assay: immunoSEQ multiplex PCR; the TCRdb copy retains only in-frame clones and omits some. The sample records around 40,000 clones, about 79% being singletons. Time point defined: week 23, last vaccination. Every vaccination contained 300 ug of the mutant IDH1 20-mer peptide and was paired with topical imiquimod. As to this clone: The antigen remains unidentified.

Sample: PBMCs, taken from a glioma patient whose treatment included an IDH1 peptide vaccine. The clonotype was recovered from a woman between 40 and 55 years old with glioma. Some clones in this sample may be carry-over from other donors' samples.

The CDR3 loop reads CASSDPHGAANTGELFF. The DNA of the CDR3 is TGTGCCAGCAGTGACCCCCACGGGGCAGCGAACACCGGGGAGCTGTTTTTT. This rearrangement joins TRBV25-1 to TRBJ2-2; D assignment may be TRBD1 or TRBD2 (5 bases each). V was pared by 3 bases and J by 0 bases, with 14 bases between. Germline V gene data show CDR1 as MGHDK and CDR2 as SYGVNS. The CDR3 sequence is 17 residues long.